A single sample gave rise to the 18 T cell receptor beta chains below, sequenced in a study of T cells in women clearing cervical HPV infection. TCRdb's copy holds only in-frame clones and misses some; the assay was immunoSEQ multiplex PCR. Its table lists some 30,000 clones. What was sequenced was blood buffy coat. The receptors originated from a woman aged 18 to 75 with a cervical HPV16 infection that either progressed to CIN3+ or cleared (not recorded which).

For this clone: Read data end 3 residues before the CDR3 end; the end is taken from the germline J gene. V gene TRBV10-3 combines with J gene TRBJ1-2, with D unclear. V gave up 3 bases and J gave up 3 bases, with 8 bases separating them. Per germline, CDR1 ENHRY and CDR2 SYGVKD. The CDR3 is made up of 13 amino acids. The CDR3 sequence: CAISDRQDYGYTF. Partial CDR3 DNA: TGTGCCATCAGTGATCGGCAGGACTATGGC.

With regard to this clone: The CDR3 end is not reached by the read, which stops 3 residues before it; the germline J gene fills it in. The chain carries TRBV18 and TRBJ1-4, with D maybe TRBD1 (6 bases). CDR1 is KGHSH, CDR2 LQKENI, per germline. CDR3 length: 15 amino acids. Trimming removed 1 base from V and 8 bases from J, with 14 bases in between. The CDR3 bases that were read are TGTGCCAGCTCACCACTGGGGGCAGGGGTCGAAAAA. This gives the protein CASSPLGAGVEK. The full CDR3 sequence reads CASSPLGAGVEKLFF.

A remark on this clone: Read sequence stops 3 residues before the CDR3 end, and the germline J gene provides the missing end. The chain uses TRBV2 and TRBJ2-1, with TRBD2 matching 11 bases. This CDR3 is built from 15 residues. V gave up 7 bases and J gave up 9 bases; unmatched junction bases: 11. In germline, CDR1 is SNHLY, CDR2 FYNNEI. CDR3 region: CASTILAGALREQFF. The CDR3 bases that were read are TGTGCCAGCACGATACTAGCGGGGGCTCTCCGTGAG.

A word on this clone: The sequenced fragment ends 3 residues before the CDR3 boundary, so the rest is inferred from the germline J gene. The rearrangement uses TRBV6-1 and TRBJ1-1, with 12 bases matching TRBD1. Germline trimming cut 4 bases from V and 5 bases from J; bases unmatched to any gene: 5. The germline V gene has CDR1 MNHNS and CDR2 SASEGT. The CDR3 is 15 amino acids. The CDR3 spells CASSVGQGARTEAFF. The sequenced CDR3 bases are TGTGCCAGCAGTGTGGGACAGGGGGCGCGAACTGAA.

Notes on this clone: The read stops 3 residues short of the end of the CDR3; the missing end is completed from the germline J gene. V and J are TRBV2 and TRBJ2-2, with 9 bases that match TRBD1. CDR1 and CDR2 from the germline V gene are SNHLY and FYNNEI. The CDR3 sequence is 16 residues long. CDR3 loop: CASSEGWGQGGSPLFF. The CDR3 bases that were read are TGTGCCAGCAGTGAAGGGTGGGGACAGGGAGGATCACCG.

This clone is labeled medium-sized (0.01 to 0.1%) based on frequency. Read data end 3 residues before the CDR3 end; the end is taken from the germline J gene. The chain recombines TRBV18 with TRBJ2-4; 10 nucleotides match TRBD2. From germline, CDR1 is KGHSH and CDR2 LQKENI. Trimming took 6 bases from V and 0 from J; bases not matched to a gene: 11. The CDR3 extends over 18 amino acids. CDR3 bases read: TGTGCCAGCTCCCAATTAGCCCTAGCGGGAGTAGCCAAAAACATT. Translating gives CASSQLALAGVAKNI. The entire CDR3 sequence reads CASSQLALAGVAKNIQYF.

In regard to this clone: The missing CDR3 end, 3 residues past where the read stops, is filled in from the germline J gene. This rearrangement joins TRBV28 to TRBJ1-6; D remains unclear. Per germline, CDR1 MDHEN and CDR2 SYDVKM. The ends were cut back, 5 bases at V and 9 bases at J, with 20 bases in the middle. This CDR3 region has 16 residues. Partial CDR3 DNA: TGTGCCAGCAGTCCTCACCCAGGCAGTAAGGCTTCACCC. Translation gives CASSPHPGSKASP. The complete CDR3 protein is CASSPHPGSKASPLHF. The full variable domain, completed using reference TRBV28 and TRBJ1-6, is DVKVTQSSRYLVKRTGEKVFLECVQDMDHENMFWYRQDPGLGLRLIYFSYDVKMKEKGDIPEGYSVSREKKERFSLILESASTNQTSMYLCASSPHPGSKASPLHFGNGTRLTVT.

Regarding this clone: Read sequence stops 3 residues before the CDR3 end, and the germline J gene provides the missing end. The V and J genes are TRBV20-1 and TRBJ2-1; 8 bases map to TRBD2. The CDR3 is made up of 14 amino acids. V trimming: 6 bases; J trimming: 1 base; junction bases outside the gene matches: 5. Germline assignment: CDR1 DFQATT and CDR2 SNEGSKA (reference sequence). CDR3 DNA, as far as it was read: TGCAGTGCCCTCGGCGGGAGGTCCTACAATGAG. Amino acid sequence: CSALGGRSYNE. The full CDR3 reads CSALGGRSYNEQFF.

Of note for this clone: The read finishes 3 residues shy of the CDR3 end, and the germline J gene is used to complete it. V is TRBV18 and J is TRBJ1-2, with 8 bases identical to TRBD1. Germline CDR1 and CDR2: KGHSH and LQKENI. The CDR3 spans 15 residues. The CDR3 is CASSLSGQGSYDYTF. The CDR3 bases that were read are TGTGCCAGCTCACTTTCAGGACAGGGCTCCTACGAC. Full variable domain (rest looked up from reference TRBV18 and TRBJ1-2): NAGVMQNPRHLVRRRGQEARLRCSPMKGHSHVYWYRQLPEEGLKFMVYLQKENIIDESGMPKERFSAEFPKEGPSILRIQQVVRGDSAAYFCASSLSGQGSYDYTFGSGTRLTVV.

Concerning this clone itself: The read ends 3 residues early relative to the CDR3; the germline J gene fills the gap. This chain uses TRBV11-2 with TRBJ2-3, with TRBD1 identical over 9 bases. Germline values: CDR1 SGHAT, CDR2 FQNNGV. CDR3 length: 15 residues. With V trimmed by 6 bases and J by 2 bases, 6 bases remained unmatched. CDR3 protein: CASSSRDRVTDTQYF. CDR3 bases read: TGTGCCAGCAGTTCCCGGGACAGGGTCACAGATACG.

To note about this clone: The CDR3 end falls 3 residues outside the read, so it is completed with the germline J gene. The chain carries TRBV7-9 and TRBJ2-4; possibly TRBD1 for D (6 bases). Germline CDR1 SEHNR, CDR2 FQNEAQ (reference sequence). The CDR3 sequence is 15 residues long. The sequenced part of the CDR3 DNA is TGTGCCAGCAGCTTGGGATTGGGGGCTAACTATGGT. It yields the protein CASSLGLGANYG. The whole CDR3 protein is CASSLGLGANYGQYF. Variable domain in full (rest from reference TRBV7-9 and TRBJ2-4): DTGVSQNPRHKITKRGQNVTFRCDPISEHNRLYWYRQTLGQGPEFLTYFQNEAQLEKSRLLSDRFSAERPKGSFSTLEIQRTEQGDSAMYLCASSLGLGANYGQYFGAGTRLSVL.

To note about this clone: The CDR3 is cut off 3 residues early in the read; its end comes from the germline J gene. The V and J genes are TRBV18 and TRBJ2-3; TRBD2 might be the D (6 bases). Per the germline V gene, CDR1 is KGHSH and CDR2 is LQKENI. This CDR3 region has 14 residues. CDR3 DNA, as far as it was read: TGTGCCAGCTCACCACCTTCCGGGGGAGAGACG. Translating it yields CASSPPSGGET. The whole CDR3 protein reads CASSPPSGGETQYF.

Notes on this clone: The DNA ends 3 residues before the CDR3 does, and the rest of the CDR3 is filled in from the germline J gene. This chain connects TRBV5-1 to TRBJ2-5, with 7 bases fitting TRBD1. The V segment lost 0 bases and the J segment 5 bases; nucleotides outside the gene matches: 13. The CDR3 runs to 17 residues. From germline, CDR1 is SGHRS and CDR2 YFSETQ. The CDR3 sequence is CASSLVGQPKAGETQYF. CDR3 DNA (partial): TGCGCCAGCAGCTTGGTGGGACAGCCCAAAGCCGGGGAGACC.

Notes on this clone: The read falls 3 residues short of the CDR3 end, and the missing part is taken from the germline J gene. V gene TRBV20-1 combines with J gene TRBJ2-1; 13 bases are a match to TRBD2. V trimming: 3 bases; J trimming: 7 bases; junction bases outside the gene matches: 12. Germline V gene data show CDR1 as DFQATT and CDR2 as SNEGSKA (reference sequence). The CDR3 extends over 17 amino acids. The DNA read from the CDR3 is TGCAGTGCTAGTATCCCAAGGACTAGCGGGAGATTAAATGAG. Its protein is CSASIPRTSGRLNE. The CDR3 reads in full as CSASIPRTSGRLNEQFF.

Points on this clone: Sequencing ends 3 residues short of the CDR3 end; the germline J gene provides the rest. The chain recombines TRBV10-2 with TRBJ2-7, with a possible D match to TRBD2 (6 bases). Looked up from germline, CDR1 is WSHSY and CDR2 is SAAADI. The CDR3 runs to 13 residues. Trimming cost V 6 bases and J 3 bases, with 12 bases left between them. CDR3 DNA (partial): TGCGCCAGCAGAGGACGGGGAGGCTACGAG. As protein: CASRGRGGYE. From start to end, the CDR3 is CASRGRGGYEQYF.

On this clone: The missing CDR3 end, 3 residues past where the read stops, is filled in from the germline J gene. This sequence joins TRBV5-1 and TRBJ2-4, with D unresolved. CDR3 length: 14 amino acids. The V end was cut by 0 bases, the J end by 3 bases, with 7 bases between. CDR1 SGHRS and CDR2 YFSETQ come from the germline V gene. CDR3 in amino acids: CASSLGAGKNIQYF. The sequenced CDR3 bases are TGCGCCAGCAGCTTGGGTGCAGGCAAAAACATT.

About this clone: Read data end 3 residues before the CDR3 end; the end is taken from the germline J gene. This chain links TRBV6-2 or TRBV6-3 with TRBJ1-2; D is unresolved. CDR1 is MNHEY and CDR2 is SVGEGT in the germline V gene. CDR3 length: 15 residues. The CDR3 region is CASSLTSGSGYDYTF. The CDR3 bases that were read are TGTGCCAGCAGTTTGACAAGCGGGAGCGGCTACGAC.

As regards this clone: The read gets to within 3 residues of the CDR3 end, and the germline J gene fills in the rest. The chain uses TRBV20-1 and TRBJ1-4, with TRBD1 matching 8 bases. V gave up 6 bases and J gave up 3 bases; unmatched junction bases: 3. This CDR3 region has 13 residues. Germline V lookup: CDR1 DFQATT, CDR2 SNEGSKA (reference sequence). The DNA read from the CDR3 is TGCAGTGCCCCGGGACAGGCTAATGAAAAA. This translates into CSAPGQANEK. In full, the CDR3 is CSAPGQANEKLFF.